This T cell receptor (beta chain) was obtained from a study of shared clonotypes between healthy human individuals. Study results and limitations: Non-shared clonotypes had lower generation probabilities than those shared by all four donors. Sequencing depth was expected to affect clonotype sharing among donors.

The count of this clone is one. Its specificity is not known. For sorted subsets, 150 to 200 ng DNA per replicate equaled roughly 29,000 T cell genomes. Only in-frame clones appear in the TCRdb table, and some are missing; sequencing was by immunoSEQ multiplex PCR. This sample has about 190,000 clones; roughly 70% occur once, and the top ten carry roughly a tenth. Recent vaccinations or acute infections were absent in the healthy HIV-negative adult donors. CDR3 length equals 17 residues. Trimming removed 3 bases from V and 6 bases from J; junction bases left unmatched: 11. Germline V CDR1 and CDR2: SGDLS, YYNGEE.

This TCR was recovered from a man under 40 in good health. What was sequenced was memory CD4+ T cells sorted from blood. Subset: CD45RA-negative fraction. The chain combines TRBV9 with TRBJ2-3; TRBD2 agrees at 12 bases. The CDR3 here is CASSALTSGRGGDTQYF. CDR3 DNA sequence: TGTGCCAGCAGCGCCTTGACTAGCGGGAGAGGGGGGGATACGCAGTATTTT. Variable domain in full (rest from reference TRBV9 and TRBJ2-3): DSGVTQTPKHLITATGQRVTLRCSPRSGDLSVYWYQQSLDQGLQFLIQYYNGEERAKGNILERFSAQQFPDLHSELNLSSLELGDSALYFCASSALTSGRGGDTQYFGPGTRLTVL.